The clone carrying this TCR beta chain was seen a few times. Its antigen is undetermined. This record belongs to a study of T cell responses to AZD1222 COVID-19 vaccine. Study summary: Timing groups of about 4 and about 12 weeks for second doses were pooled.

Using immunoSEQ multiplex PCR, the repertoire was profiled, and TCRdb retains in-frame clones only, with some absent. The sample has 120,000 or so clones, about 88% seen once. Study-wide results and limits: Baseline serology detected seropositivity in only 5 or 6 AZD1222 recipients. Reports indicate that nearly half of spike-specific TCRs are directed at unmutated variant regions. Most donors were white British and more were female, and clonal diversity was possibly underestimated.

V dropped 1 base and J dropped 4 bases, with 11 bases sitting between them. Germline CDR1 and CDR2: LGHDT and YNNKEL (reference sequence). The CDR3 loop spans 14 amino acids. This TCR derives from an adult in good health. The V and J genes are TRBV3-1 (or the pseudogene TRBV3-2) and TRBJ2-7; unclear D gene. Sequencing used peripheral blood, obtained on day 0 of AZD1222 vaccination. Here the CDR3 DNA reads TGTGCCAGCAGCCAAGGACGGAGCCTGTACGAGCAGTACTTC. Protein product: CASSQGRSLYEQYF.